This T cell receptor (beta chain) was sequenced during a study of cytomegalovirus exposure and HLA in healthy donors. About this clone: Its matching antigen is unknown.

This CDR3 contains 15 residues. Germline values: CDR1 MNHEY, CDR2 SMNVEV (reference sequence). Trimming removed 1 base from V and 5 bases from J, with 11 bases in between. Study-level points and caveats: The availability of immune exposure information extended only to CMV serostatus.

PCR was performed using 60 Vbeta and 13 Jbeta primers. Clones were read by immunoSEQ multiplex PCR, and TCRdb kept only the in-frame ones, dropping some. The sample table sets out 55,000 to 75,000 clones. This rearrangement joins TRBV27 to TRBJ2-2, with a possible D match to TRBD2 (7 bases). Sequencing was carried out using PBMCs. This clonotype originated in a woman in her twenties or thirties in good health and CMV-seronegative. The CDR3 DNA sequence: TGTGCCAGCAGTTTATTCGGGGGGCCGACCGGGGAGCTGTTTTTT. Protein sequence: CASSLFGGPTGELFF.